These 25 T cell receptor beta chains originate from one sample sequenced in a study of blood T cell repertoires in COVID-19. TCRdb keeps only in-frame clones here, not all; method: immunoSEQ multiplex PCR. Found here are fewer than 250,000 clones, 70% to 90% of them singletons; the top ten hold just under 1%. Sequenced material: peripheral blood. The receptors were sampled from a man in his forties with acute or convalescent COVID-19.

J is TRBJ1-1 and V is TRBV18, with TRBD1 identical over 8 bases. The V and J ends lost 1 base and 8 bases, in that order; junction bases with no gene match: 6. CDR3 length: 14 amino acids. Germline V gene sequence: CDR1 KGHSH, CDR2 LQKENI. The CDR3 nucleotides read TGTGCCAGCTCACCACTGAGACAGGGGATGGAAGCTTTCTTT. Amino acid sequence: CASSPLRQGMEAFF.

V usage is TRBV23-1 and J usage is TRBJ2-7; 7 positions match TRBD1. TRBV23-1 is filed as an ORF, its function uncertain. The V gene end was trimmed by 2 bases and the J gene end by 0 bases; junction bases not matched to a gene: 10. The length of the CDR3 is 17 residues. CDR3 sequence reads: CASSQPRQGPFSYEQYF. CDR3 DNA sequence: TGCGCCAGCAGTCAACCTAGACAGGGACCCTTCTCCTACGAGCAGTACTTC.

The rearrangement links TRBV7-2 to TRBJ2-3, with TRBD2 identical over 10 bases. This CDR3 has 16 amino acids. Germline V gene data show CDR1 as SGHTA and CDR2 as FQGNSA. V shed 2 bases and J 6 bases; nucleotides not matched to a gene: 8. The CDR3 is CASSLQPSGGADTQYF. The CDR3 bases are TGTGCCAGCAGCTTACAACCCAGCGGGGGGGCGGATACGCAGTATTTT.

This rearrangement joins TRBV6-5 to TRBJ1-2; TRBD1 aligns across 7 bases. Per germline, CDR1 MNHEY and CDR2 SVGAGI. CDR3 size: 15 residues. Trimming at V came to 6 bases and at J to 4 bases, leaving 11 bases not matched to a gene. CDR3 loop: CASSQGGLSRYGYTF. The CDR3 region has the DNA TGTGCCAGCAGCCAGGGGGGACTCAGCCGCTATGGCTACACCTTC.

V gene TRBV7-6 combines with J gene TRBJ2-3; 8 bases agree with TRBD2. The CDR3 runs 16 residues. V dropped 1 base and J dropped 0; count of bases not matched to a gene: 3. CDR1 is SGHVS, CDR2 FNYEAQ, per germline. The CDR3 nucleotides are TGTGCCAGCAGCTTAGGGATAGCGGGGAGCACAGATACGCAGTATTTT. Its protein product is CASSLGIAGSTDTQYF.

The chain is built from TRBV18 and TRBJ2-2; 9 bases map to TRBD2. Germline CDR1 reads KGHSH; CDR2 reads LQKENI. V lost 6 bases, J lost 4 bases, and 9 bases stayed unmatched. This CDR3 is built from 16 residues. The CDR3 reads CASSRRTSEGTGELFF. CDR3 nucleotide sequence: TGTGCCAGCTCCCGCAGGACTAGCGAGGGCACCGGGGAGCTGTTTTTT.

This chain uses TRBV28 with TRBJ1-1, with 11 bases that match TRBD1. Germline CDR1 is MDHEN and CDR2 is SYDVKM. The CDR3 extends over 13 amino acids. Trimming removed 3 bases from V and 10 bases from J; junction bases left unmatched: 4. CDR3 nucleotide sequence: TGTGCCAGCAGTTTGGACAGGGGGCTAGTAGCTTTCTTT. Its translation is CASSLDRGLVAFF.

This sequence joins TRBV18 and TRBJ2-2, with 8 bases fitting TRBD2. Trimming took 7 bases from V and 6 from J; bases not matched to a gene: 10. Germline V gene lookup returns CDR1 KGHSH and CDR2 LQKENI. The CDR3 extends over 15 amino acids. For the CDR3, the DNA is TGTGCCAGCTTGCCGACTAGCGCTTTGGCCGGGGAGCTGTTTTTT. This codes for CASLPTSALAGELFF. Using reference TRBV18 and TRBJ2-2 for the parts outside the CDR3, the full variable domain is NAGVMQNPRHLVRRRGQEARLRCSPMKGHSHVYWYRQLPEEGLKFMVYLQKENIIDESGMPKERFSAEFPKEGPSILRIQQVVRGDSAAYFCASLPTSALAGELFFGEGSRLTVL.

The chain employs TRBV7-9 and TRBJ1-3; no clear D gene. V was trimmed by 5 bases and J by 4 bases, leaving 6 bases between them. Germline assignment: CDR1 SEHNR and CDR2 FQNEAQ (reference sequence). The CDR3 extends over 12 amino acids. The CDR3 region is CASSQQGNTIYF. The DNA for the CDR3 is TGTGCCAGCAGCCAACAGGGAAACACCATATATTTT.

The chain joins TRBV5-1 to TRBJ1-4; D is ambiguous. From germline, CDR1 is SGHRS and CDR2 YFSETQ. Trimming took off 0 bases at V and 0 bases at J, with 6 bases between the two ends. The CDR3 length is 15 residues. For the CDR3, the DNA is TGCGCCAGCAGCTTGGCCGGGACAACTAATGAAAAACTGTTTTTT. As protein: CASSLAGTTNEKLFF.

This chain joins TRBV18 and TRBJ1-3, with D hard to call. V was pared by 3 bases and J by 0 bases, with 12 bases between. This CDR3 comprises 16 residues. Germline V gene lookup returns CDR1 KGHSH and CDR2 LQKENI. CDR3 DNA: TGTGCCAGCTCACCCACTCAACTCTACTCTGGAAACACCATATATTTT. This codes for CASSPTQLYSGNTIYF.

The CDR3 loop reads CATSRVGQAHWTQYF. The CDR3 coding sequence is TGTGCCACCAGCAGAGTCGGACAGGCGCATTGGACCCAGTACTTC. The chain recombines TRBV15 with TRBJ2-5; 7 nucleotides match TRBD1. This CDR3 is built from 15 residues. Germline loops: CDR1 LNHNV, CDR2 YYDKDF (reference sequence). V was clipped by 1 base and J by 7 bases; unmatched bases: 9. The full variable domain, in which reference TRBV15 and TRBJ2-5 provide the parts outside the CDR3, is DAMVIQNPRYQVTQFGKPVTLSCSQTLNHNVMYWYQQKSSQAPKLLFHYYDKDFNNEADTPDNFQSRRPNTSFCFLDIRSPGLGDTAMYLCATSRVGQAHWTQYFGPGTRLLVL.

This rearrangement joins TRBV12-5 to TRBJ1-5; D is unresolved. Per the germline V gene, CDR1 is LGHNT and CDR2 is FRNRAP. With 8 bases removed from V and 3 bases from J, the gap between germline ends came to 17 bases. The CDR3 has 15 residues. Here the CDR3 DNA reads TGTGCTAGTAATTCGGAGGGTTTAGCCAATCAGCCCCAGCATTTT. Translated, it gives CASNSEGLANQPQHF.

The rearrangement joins TRBV5-6 to TRBJ2-5; the D gene is possibly TRBD1 (5 bases). The CDR3 is 15 amino acids. CDR1 and CDR2 (germline): SGHDT, YYEEEE. V was cut by 0 bases and J by 2 bases, with 11 bases left in between. The CDR3 coding sequence is TGTGCCAGCAGCTTGGACAGGAAGGGGCAAGAGACCCAGTACTTC. Its translation: CASSLDRKGQETQYF. Based on the CDR3 plus reference TRBV5-6 and TRBJ2-5, the full variable domain is DAGVTQSPTHLIKTRGQQVTLRCSPKSGHDTVSWYQQALGQGPQFIFQYYEEEERQRGNFPDRFSGHQFPNYSSELNVNALLLGDSALYLCASSLDRKGQETQYFGPGTRLLVL.

The chain carries TRBV27 and TRBJ1-2, with 8 bases matching TRBD1. The CDR3 runs to 14 residues. The V and J ends lost 6 bases and 5 bases, in that order; junction bases with no gene match: 8. CDR1 MNHEY and CDR2 SMNVEV come from the germline V gene (reference sequence). This CDR3 reads CASRTQGAGYGYTF. In nucleotides, the CDR3 is TGTGCCAGCAGGACCCAGGGGGCTGGGTATGGCTACACCTTC.

This chain links TRBV6-6 with TRBJ2-7, with 10 bases that match TRBD2. After removal of 6 bases from V and 4 bases from J, the junction contained 6 bases not matched to a gene. Germline loops: CDR1 MNHNY, CDR2 SVGAGI (reference sequence). CDR3 length: 14 amino acids. CDR3 sequence reads: CASRSSGGGYEQYF. CDR3 bases: TGTGCCAGCAGGTCTAGCGGGGGCGGATACGAGCAGTACTTC.

The chain combines TRBV14 with TRBJ1-2, with D perhaps matching TRBD1 (6 bases). Trimming cost V 1 base and J 2 bases, with 8 bases left between them. CDR1 and CDR2 (germline): SGHDN, FVKESK. There are 14 residues in the CDR3. The CDR3 spells CASSQAGGNYGYTF. CDR3 DNA sequence: TGTGCCAGCAGCCAAGCGGGGGGCAACTATGGCTACACCTTC.

In DNA, the CDR3 is TGTGCCAGCAGCACCTCCGGGACAGGGATCGGCAATCAGCCCCAGCATTTT. Protein: CASSTSGTGIGNQPQHF. V and J are TRBV7-2 and TRBJ1-5, with 9 bases matching TRBD1. Germline V gives CDR1 SGHTA, CDR2 FQGNSA. V dropped 5 bases and J dropped 2; count of bases not matched to a gene: 10. The CDR3 runs 17 residues. The complete variable domain, with remaining parts taken from reference TRBV7-2 and TRBJ1-5, reads GAGVSQSPSNKVTEKGKDVELRCDPISGHTALYWYRQSLGQGLEFLIYFQGNSAPDKSGLPSDRFSAERTGGSVSTLTIQRTQQEDSAVYLCASSTSGTGIGNQPQHFGDGTRLSIL.

The chain has TRBV7-2 and TRBJ2-6; D uncertain. CDR3 size: 15 residues. V lost 5 bases and J 0 bases, leaving 8 bases between the germline ends. CDR1 is SGHTA, CDR2 FQGNSA, per germline. CDR3 loop: CASSVDNSGANVLTF. The CDR3 DNA is TGTGCCAGCAGCGTCGACAACTCTGGGGCCAACGTCCTGACTTTC.

V usage is TRBV6-1 and J usage is TRBJ1-2, with D uncertain. Trimming pared 3 bases from V and 2 bases from J, leaving 10 bases between. This CDR3 contains 14 residues. Germline V gene lookup returns CDR1 MNHNS and CDR2 SASEGT. CDR3 residues: CASSDYSPNYGYTF. The CDR3 bases are TGTGCCAGCAGTGATTACAGTCCCAACTATGGCTACACCTTC.

In its sample, this clone was seen a few times. The chain couples TRBV28 to TRBJ1-1; tentative D call: TRBD1 (5 bases). CDR3 length: 15 residues. Germline V gene sequence: CDR1 MDHEN, CDR2 SYDVKM. Trimming stripped 6 bases from V and 0 bases from J, with 14 bases between. CDR3 sequence: CASSPGGGVNTEAFF. The CDR3 DNA follows: TGTGCCAGCAGCCCGGGGGGAGGGGTGAACACTGAAGCTTTCTTT.

The rearrangement uses TRBV30 and TRBJ1-2, with a tentative D call TRBD1 (6 bases). CDR1 is GTSNPN and CDR2 is SVGIG in the germline V gene (reference sequence). Trimming took off 3 bases at V and 2 bases at J, with 13 bases between the two ends. This CDR3 region has 14 residues. This CDR3 is CAWSTGRSNYGYTF. Written as DNA, the CDR3 is TGTGCCTGGAGCACAGGGCGGTCGAACTATGGCTACACCTTC.

The chain employs TRBV5-1 and TRBJ1-3; 9 nucleotides align to TRBD1. The length of the CDR3 is 14 residues. V shed 4 bases and J 6 bases; nucleotides not matched to a gene: 5. Germline V gene sequence: CDR1 SGHRS, CDR2 YFSETQ. Here the CDR3 DNA reads TGCGCCAGCAGCCTAACAGGGGGCCTAAACACCATATATTTT. Translated, it gives CASSLTGGLNTIYF.

This clone was detected once. The gene calls are TRBV7-9 and TRBJ1-1; perhaps TRBD1 as D (6 bases). V was cut by 5 bases and J by 10 bases, with 20 bases left in between. The CDR3 sequence is 14 residues long. Germline V gene data show CDR1 as SEHNR and CDR2 as FQNEAQ (reference sequence). CDR3 in DNA: TGTGCCAGCAGCGAACCAGGGGATGTGGATTCAGCTTTCTTT. It yields the protein CASSEPGDVDSAFF.

In the case of this clone: The sample contains more than one DNA sequence encoding this CDR3. The chain couples TRBV6-5 to TRBJ2-3; 7 bases are shared with TRBD1. The CDR3 loop spans 14 amino acids. J was trimmed by 0 bases and V by 6 bases; bases with no gene match: 3. CDR1 is MNHEY, CDR2 SVGAGI, per germline. Here the CDR3 reads CASSRQGSTDTQYF. CDR3 sequence (DNA): TGTGCCAGCAGCAGACAGGGCAGCACAGATACGCAGTATTTT.